This passage covers 7 T cell receptor beta chains from one sample sequenced in a study of blood T cell repertoires in COVID-19. The method was immunoSEQ multiplex PCR; TCRdb's version includes in-frame clones alone and lacks a portion of them. The table includes 150,000 to 200,000 clones, 70% to 85% detected once. The sequenced material came from PBMCs or T cells enriched from blood (not recorded which). The receptors stem from a woman aged 45 to 65 who had recovered from COVID-19.

The gene calls are TRBV14 and TRBJ2-3; D uncertain. The CDR3 has 16 residues. Germline lookup yields CDR1 SGHDN and CDR2 FVKESK. Trimming shortened V by 4 bases and J by 6 bases, and 20 bases separated the two germline ends. The CDR3 sequence is CASSLKERLGIDTQYF. CDR3 bases: TGTGCCAGCAGCCTAAAGGAGCGCTTGGGTATCGATACGCAGTATTTT. Together with reference TRBV14 and TRBJ2-3, the CDR3 gives the full variable domain: EAGVTQFPSHSVIEKGQTVTLRCDPISGHDNLYWYRRVMGKEIKFLLHFVKESKQDESGMPNNRFLAERTGGTYSTLKVQPAELEDSGVYFCASSLKERLGIDTQYFGPGTRLTVL.

Only one count was recorded for this clone. The chain combines TRBV4-1 with TRBJ2-2; tentatively, D is TRBD2 (6 bases). The V and J ends lost 4 bases and 1 base respectively, with 16 bases between them. The CDR3 runs 17 residues. The germline gives CDR1 MGHRA, CDR2 YSYEKL. The chain's CDR3 is CASSRFLAGKNTGELFF. CDR3 in DNA: TGCGCCAGCAGCCGCTTCTTGGCGGGGAAGAACACCGGGGAGCTGTTTTTT.

The chain links TRBV6-5 to TRBJ2-7; D remains unclear. The V gene lost 4 bases and the J gene lost 6 bases, with 16 bases spanning the gap. CDR3 size: 14 residues. CDR1 is MNHEY and CDR2 is SVGAGI in the germline V gene. This CDR3 is CASSFATPGSEQYF. In DNA, the CDR3 is TGTGCCAGCAGTTTCGCAACCCCAGGATCCGAGCAGTACTTC.

This clone has just a few counts. V gene TRBV28 combines with J gene TRBJ2-3; D ambiguous. In germline, CDR1 is MDHEN, CDR2 SYDVKM. The ends were cut back, 4 bases at V and 1 base at J, with 12 bases in the middle. The CDR3 is 15 residues long. The CDR3 loop is CASSSLRAGTDTQYF. DNA of the CDR3: TGTGCCAGCAGTTCCCTCCGCGCGGGCACAGATACGCAGTATTTT.

The V gene is TRBV29-1, the J gene TRBJ2-2; 9 bases are a match to TRBD1. The junction had 0 bases not matched to a gene; V was cut back by 4 bases and J by 3 bases. The CDR3 sequence is 13 residues long. Germline CDR1 SQVTM, CDR2 ANQGSEA. CDR3 loop: CSVGTGDTGELFF. CDR3 DNA sequence: TGCAGCGTTGGGACAGGGGACACCGGGGAGCTGTTTTTT.

The chain couples TRBV7-3 to TRBJ2-1, with TRBD2 matching 9 bases. V lost 3 bases, J lost 6 bases, and 6 bases stayed unmatched. The CDR3 loop spans 15 amino acids. Germline CDR1 and CDR2: SGHTA and FQGTGA. The CDR3 region has the DNA TGTGCCAGCAGCTTGACGGCGACTAGCGGCAATGAGCAGTTCTTC. Residues: CASSLTATSGNEQFF. Using reference TRBV7-3 and TRBJ2-1 for the parts outside the CDR3, the full variable domain is GAGVSQTPSNKVTEKGKYVELRCDPISGHTALYWYRQSLGQGPEFLIYFQGTGAADDSGLPNDRFFAVRPEGSVSTLKIQRTERGDSAVYLCASSLTATSGNEQFFGPGTRLTVL.

The chain is built from TRBV18 and TRBJ2-1; weak D call: TRBD2 (6 bases). Trimming removed 6 bases at V and 8 bases at J, with 8 bases between. The germline CDR1 and CDR2 sequences are KGHSH and LQKENI. The CDR3 runs to 11 residues. The CDR3 DNA sequence: TGTGCCAGCTCCCCGGGGGATGAGCAGTTCTTC. Translating gives CASSPGDEQFF. Supplemented by reference TRBV18 and TRBJ2-1, the full variable domain reads NAGVMQNPRHLVRRRGQEARLRCSPMKGHSHVYWYRQLPEEGLKFMVYLQKENIIDESGMPKERFSAEFPKEGPSILRIQQVVRGDSAAYFCASSPGDEQFFGPGTRLTVL.